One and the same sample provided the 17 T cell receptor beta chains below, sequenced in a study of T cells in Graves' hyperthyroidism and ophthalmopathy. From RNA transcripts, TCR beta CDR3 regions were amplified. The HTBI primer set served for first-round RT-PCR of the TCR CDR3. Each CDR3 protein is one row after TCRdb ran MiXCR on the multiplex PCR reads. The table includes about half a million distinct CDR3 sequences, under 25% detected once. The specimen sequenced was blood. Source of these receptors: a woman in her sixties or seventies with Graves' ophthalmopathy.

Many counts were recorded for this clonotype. CDR3 DNA: TGTGCCAGCAGCTTAGGCGGGACAGACATTGAAGCTTTCTTT. Translated: CASSLGGTDIEAFF. This rearrangement joins TRBV11-2 to TRBJ1-1, with TRBD1 matching over 7 bases. Germline CDR1 reads SGHAT; CDR2 reads FQNNGV. The V and J ends lost 1 base and 7 bases, in that order; junction bases with no gene match: 6. This CDR3 comprises 14 residues. Combining the CDR3 with reference TRBV11-2 and TRBJ1-1 gives the whole variable domain EAGVAQSPRYKIIEKRQSVAFWCNPISGHATLYWYQQILGQGPKLLIQFQNNGVVDDSQLPKDRFSAERLKGVDSTLKIQPAKLEDSAVYLCASSLGGTDIEAFFGQGTRLTVV.

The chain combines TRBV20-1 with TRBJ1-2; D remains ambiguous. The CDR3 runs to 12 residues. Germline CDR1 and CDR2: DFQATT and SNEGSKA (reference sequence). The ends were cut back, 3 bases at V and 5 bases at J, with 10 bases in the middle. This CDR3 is CSASGPEYGYTF. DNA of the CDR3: TGCAGTGCTAGTGGGCCAGAGTATGGCTACACCTTC.

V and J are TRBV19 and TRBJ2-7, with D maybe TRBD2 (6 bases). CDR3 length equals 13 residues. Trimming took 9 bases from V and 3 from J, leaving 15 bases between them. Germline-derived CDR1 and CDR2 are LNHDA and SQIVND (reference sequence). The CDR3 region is CASKERGGYEQYF. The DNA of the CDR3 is TGTGCCAGCAAGGAAAGGGGAGGCTACGAGCAGTACTTC.

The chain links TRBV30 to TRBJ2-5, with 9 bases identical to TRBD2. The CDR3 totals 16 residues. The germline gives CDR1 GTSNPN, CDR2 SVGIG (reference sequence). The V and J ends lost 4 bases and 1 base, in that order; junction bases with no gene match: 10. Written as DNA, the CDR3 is TGTGCCTGGAACTTTGGAACTAGCGGGTTCCAAGAGACCCAGTACTTC. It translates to CAWNFGTSGFQETQYF.

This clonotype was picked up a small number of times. The CDR3: CSAREAGTGTYEQYF. CDR3 DNA sequence: TGCAGTGCTAGAGAGGCGGGGACAGGGACCTACGAGCAGTACTTC. V is TRBV20-1 and J is TRBJ2-7, with 9 bases fitting TRBD1. This CDR3 comprises 15 residues. After removal of 0 bases from V and 2 bases from J, the junction contained 5 bases not matched to a gene. Germline lookup yields CDR1 DFQATT and CDR2 SNEGSKA (reference sequence).

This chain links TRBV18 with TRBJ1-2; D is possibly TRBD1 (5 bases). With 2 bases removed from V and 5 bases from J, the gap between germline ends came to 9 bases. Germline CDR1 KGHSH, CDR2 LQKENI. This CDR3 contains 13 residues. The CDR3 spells CASSPTEGYGYTF. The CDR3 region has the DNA TGTGCCAGCTCACCAACGGAGGGGTATGGCTACACCTTC.

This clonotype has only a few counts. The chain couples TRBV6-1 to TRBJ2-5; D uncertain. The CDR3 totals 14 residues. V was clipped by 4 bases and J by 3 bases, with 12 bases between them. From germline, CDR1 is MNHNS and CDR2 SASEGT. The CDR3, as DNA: TGTGCCAGCAGTGGTTTAGGGCGAAAAGAGACCCAGTACTTC. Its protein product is CASSGLGRKETQYF.

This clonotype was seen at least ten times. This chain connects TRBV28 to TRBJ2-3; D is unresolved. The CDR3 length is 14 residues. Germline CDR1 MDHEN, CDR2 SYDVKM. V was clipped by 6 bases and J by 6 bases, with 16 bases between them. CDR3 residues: CASSRMTGLDTQYF. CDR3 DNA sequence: TGTGCCAGCAGCCGAATGACCGGGCTCGATACGCAGTATTTT.

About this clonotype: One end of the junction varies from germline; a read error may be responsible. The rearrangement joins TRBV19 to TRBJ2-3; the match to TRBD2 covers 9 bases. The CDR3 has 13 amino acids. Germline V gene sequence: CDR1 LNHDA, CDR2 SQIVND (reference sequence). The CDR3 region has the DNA TGTGCCAGTAGAATAGCGGGAGCGGATACGCAGTATTTT. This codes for CASRIAGADTQYF. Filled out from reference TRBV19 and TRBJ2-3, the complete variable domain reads DGGITQSPKYLFRKEGQNVTLSCEQNLNHDAMYWYRQDPGQGLRLIYYSQIVNDFQKGDIAEGYSVSREKKESFPLTVTSAQKNPTAFYLCASRIAGADTQYFGPGTRLTVL.

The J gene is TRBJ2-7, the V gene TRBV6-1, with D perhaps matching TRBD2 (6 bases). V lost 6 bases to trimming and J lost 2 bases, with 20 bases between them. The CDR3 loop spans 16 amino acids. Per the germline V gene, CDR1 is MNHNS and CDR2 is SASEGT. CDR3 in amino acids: CASRRRTTLTTYEQYF. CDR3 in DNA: TGTGCCAGCAGGCGCCGGACTACCCTAACGACCTACGAGCAGTACTTC.

The CDR3 loop is CASSWNPSGATDTQYF. As DNA, the CDR3 is TGTGCCAGCAGTTGGAACCCTAGCGGGGCCACAGATACGCAGTATTTT. The rearrangement joins TRBV27 to TRBJ2-3, with TRBD2 matching 9 bases. V trimming: 4 bases; J trimming: 2 bases; junction bases outside the gene matches: 7. The CDR3 covers 16 residues. Germline V gene sequence: CDR1 MNHEY, CDR2 SMNVEV (reference sequence).

The CDR3 DNA follows: TGTGCCAGCAGCGCCCGGGACGGCTATGGCTACACCTTC. Its protein is CASSARDGYGYTF. The chain has TRBV9 and TRBJ1-2, with D maybe TRBD1 (5 bases). V shed 3 bases and J shed 4 bases, with 10 bases lying between them. The length of the CDR3 is 13 residues. Germline lookup yields CDR1 SGDLS and CDR2 YYNGEE. The full variable domain, in which reference TRBV9 and TRBJ1-2 provide the parts outside the CDR3, is DSGVTQTPKHLITATGQRVTLRCSPRSGDLSVYWYQQSLDQGLQFLIQYYNGEERAKGNILERFSAQQFPDLHSELNLSSLELGDSALYFCASSARDGYGYTFGSGTRLTVV.

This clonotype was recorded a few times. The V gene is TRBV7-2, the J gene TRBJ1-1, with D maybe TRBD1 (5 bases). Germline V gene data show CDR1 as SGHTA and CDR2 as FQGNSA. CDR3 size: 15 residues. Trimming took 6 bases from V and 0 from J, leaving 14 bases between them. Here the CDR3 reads CASRSMDILNTEAFF. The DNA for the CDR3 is TGTGCCAGCAGATCTATGGACATATTGAACACTGAAGCTTTCTTT. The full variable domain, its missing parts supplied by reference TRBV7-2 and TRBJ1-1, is GAGVSQSPSNKVTEKGKDVELRCDPISGHTALYWYRQSLGQGLEFLIYFQGNSAPDKSGLPSDRFSAERTGGSVSTLTIQRTQQEDSAVYLCASRSMDILNTEAFFGQGTRLTVV.

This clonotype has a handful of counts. The CDR3 DNA reads as TGTGCCAGCAGCTTATTTCCTAGCGGGGGCACAGATACGCAGTATTTT. Residues: CASSLFPSGGTDTQYF. The chain combines TRBV7-2 with TRBJ2-3; 9 bases line up with TRBD2. Germline V lookup: CDR1 SGHTA, CDR2 FQGNSA. Losses at the gene ends were 2 bases for V and 1 base for J; bases not matched to a gene: 4. The CDR3 extends over 16 amino acids.

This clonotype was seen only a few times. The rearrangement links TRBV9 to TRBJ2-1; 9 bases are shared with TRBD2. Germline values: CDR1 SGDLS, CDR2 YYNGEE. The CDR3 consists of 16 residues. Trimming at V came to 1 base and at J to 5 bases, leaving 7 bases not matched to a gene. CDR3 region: CASSVRDSGSHNEQFF. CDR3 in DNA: TGTGCCAGCAGCGTAAGAGATAGCGGGAGCCACAATGAGCAGTTCTTC.

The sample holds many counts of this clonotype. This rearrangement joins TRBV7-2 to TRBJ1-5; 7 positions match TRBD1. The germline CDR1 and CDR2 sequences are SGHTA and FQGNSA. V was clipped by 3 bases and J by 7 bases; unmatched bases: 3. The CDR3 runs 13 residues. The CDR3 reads CASSFYRGQPQHF. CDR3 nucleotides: TGTGCCAGCAGCTTCTACAGGGGCCAGCCCCAGCATTTT.

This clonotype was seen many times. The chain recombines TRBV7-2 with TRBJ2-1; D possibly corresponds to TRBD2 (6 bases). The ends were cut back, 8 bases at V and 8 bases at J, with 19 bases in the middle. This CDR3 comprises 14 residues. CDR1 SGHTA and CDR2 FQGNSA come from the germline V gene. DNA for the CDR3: TGTGCCAGCTCCCGATACGGGAGTATCCATGAGCAGTTCTTC. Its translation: CASSRYGSIHEQFF.